This TCR beta chain was sequenced in a study of regulatory dendritic cells for organ transplantation. Whole-study results and caveats: Memory CD8+ T cells were the most oligoclonal; naive cells were highly diverse.

The CDR3 length is 15 residues. Germline CDR1 SSHAT, CDR2 FNYEAQ (reference sequence). Turning to this clone: Its antigen remains unidentified. The junction shows a germline mismatch at one end, possibly a read error.

The table came from immunoSEQ multiplex PCR; TCRdb's copy has only in-frame clones and leaves some out. The top ten clones hold 0.4% of a sample with 25,000 to 30,000 clones, about four fifths of them seen once. This chain connects TRBV7-7 to TRBJ2-7; 10 bases match TRBD1. The clonotype originates from a human donor in good health. The specimen was naive CD8+ T cells from blood. As for subset: CD45RA+ naive T cells. Written as DNA, the CDR3 is TGTGCTAGCAGCCCGACCGGGACAGGGGCTTACGAGCAGTACTTC. As protein: CASSPTGTGAYEQYF.